The source of this T cell receptor (beta chain) is a study of cytomegalovirus exposure and HLA in healthy donors (TCRdb year 2017). Regarding the research as a whole: According to a later analysis, one platform produced both the 120 validation repertoires and the roughly 650 repertoires of the first cohort. The study aimed to test whether signatures of past pathogen exposure could be identified by cataloging public T cell receptors. To predict cytomegalovirus infection status, the study combined high-throughput TCR immunosequencing, statistical association of individual TCRs with disease status, and machine learning. Besides the first cohort of some 670 subjects, a separate validation cohort made up of 120 different subjects was used. What the research found in general, with its limitations: In a later analysis, TCRs clustered in the first cohort were found to also tend to co-occur in the roughly 120 validation repertoires, with roughly 93% of cluster scores above 0. In the study, around 150 TCR beta chains were listed as associated with cytomegalovirus. The validation cohort had no HLA typing available for a later analysis, so co-occurrence within that cohort was assessed over all 120 or so repertoires. In vitro tests confirmed that a few of the cytomegalovirus-associated TCR beta chains recognize cytomegalovirus antigens. The classifier was reported to diagnose cytomegalovirus status with high specificity and sensitivity in both the original cohort and the validation cohort. Across donors, most TCR sequences were observed very rarely, whereas some public TCRs were present in many individuals. According to the authors, the approach could potentially be generalized to other disease states and immunological phenotypes.

Regarding this clone: Its recognized antigen is unknown. No base qualities exist here, and no much larger clone lies one base off it.

Donors formed part of the validation cohort, which comprised approximately 130 subjects and was distinct from the first cohort of roughly 600 subjects. Library prep was done by the immunoSEQ multiplex PCR assay. For the original study's pipeline: A statistical classification framework was built for diagnosing cytomegalovirus status from the catalog of TCR beta chain sequences. Held by TCRdb, this immuneACCESS table contains in-frame sequences only and omits some clones. Under half of the omission traces to an unresolved V gene where checked; the cause of the rest is unknown. V, J and clone size were drawn from that table, and D and trimming were deduced from the DNA. This sample comprises roughly 150,000 clones, 70% to 90% of them detected only once. The ten top clones hold approximately 8.7% of the sample. From a lookup of the germline V gene (reference sequence), CDR1 and CDR2 are MNHEY and SMNVEV. Trimming takes 5 bases from V and 0 bases from J, and the germline ends sit 6 bases apart. The CDR3 goes from the cysteine to the phenylalanine over 13 residues. The DNA shown is the 39-base CDR3, in frame from base 1.

Sequencing input: PBMCs. The rearrangement joined TRBV27 to TRBJ2-3, with no reliable assignment of the D segment. The TCR was taken from a man aged 18 to 35 in good health and CMV-seropositive. The CDR3 sequence is CASSVLSTDTQYF. The sequenced DNA: TGTGCCAGCAGTGTTCTCAGCACAGATACGCAGTATTTT.